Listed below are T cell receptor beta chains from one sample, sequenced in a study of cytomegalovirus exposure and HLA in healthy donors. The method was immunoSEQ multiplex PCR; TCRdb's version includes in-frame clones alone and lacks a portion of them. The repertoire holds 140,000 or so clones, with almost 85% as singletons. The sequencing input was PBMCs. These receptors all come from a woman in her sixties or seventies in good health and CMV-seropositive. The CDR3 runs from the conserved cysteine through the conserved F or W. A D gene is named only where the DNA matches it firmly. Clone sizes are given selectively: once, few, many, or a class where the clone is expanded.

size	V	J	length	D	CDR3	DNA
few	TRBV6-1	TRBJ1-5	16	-	CASSEDRAASNQPQHF	TGTGCCAGCAGTGAAGACAGGGCGGCTAGCAATCAGCCCCAGCATTTT
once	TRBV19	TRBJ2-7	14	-	CASSYSGGAYEQYF	TGTGCCAGTAGCTATTCCGGGGGTGCCTACGAGCAGTACTTC
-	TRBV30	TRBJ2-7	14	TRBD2	CAWSVLLAGGEQYF	TGTGCCTGGAGTGTATTGTTAGCGGGAGGCGAGCAGTACTTC
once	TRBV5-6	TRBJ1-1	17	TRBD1	CASSLMQGGNMNTEAFF	TGTGCCAGCAGCTTGATGCAGGGGGGCAACATGAACACTGAAGCTTTCTTT
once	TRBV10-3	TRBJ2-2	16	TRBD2	CAISESRGRDTGELFF	TGTGCCATCAGTGAGTCGCGCGGGAGAGACACCGGGGAGCTGTTTTTT
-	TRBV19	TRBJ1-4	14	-	CASSNTIRGEKLFF	TGTGCCAGTTCCAATACAATTCGGGGTGAAAAACTGTTTTTT
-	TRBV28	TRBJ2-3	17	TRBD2	CASSLLASGTLSDTQYF	TGTGCCAGCAGTTTATTGGCTAGCGGGACATTATCAGATACGCAGTATTTT
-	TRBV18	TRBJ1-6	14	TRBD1	CASSTTGENSPLHF	TGTGCCAGCTCGACGACAGGGGAAAATTCACCCCTCCACTTT
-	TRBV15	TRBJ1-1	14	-	CATSRRGWGTEAFF	TGTGCCACCAGCAGACGGGGTTGGGGCACTGAAGCTTTCTTT
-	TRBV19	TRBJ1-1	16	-	CASSLLQGRGNTEAFF	TGTGCCAGTAGCTTACTACAGGGCAGGGGGAACACTGAAGCTTTCTTT
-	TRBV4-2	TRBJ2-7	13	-	CASSSGGHLGQYF	TGTGCCAGCAGTTCCGGGGGGCATTTAGGGCAGTACTTC
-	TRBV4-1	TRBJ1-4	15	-	CASSQDVENNEKLFF	TGCGCCAGCAGCCAAGATGTGGAGAATAATGAAAAACTGTTTTTT
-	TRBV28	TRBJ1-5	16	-	CASSPDTPWRNQPQHF	TGTGCCAGCAGCCCGGACACCCCGTGGCGCAATCAGCCCCAGCATTTT
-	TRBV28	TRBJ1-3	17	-	CASREGGETSGKNTIYF	TGTGCCAGTAGGGAGGGGGGGGAGACCTCGGGAAAAAACACCATATATTTT
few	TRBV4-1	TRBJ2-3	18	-	CASRPGLRGGISTDTQYF	TGCGCCAGCAGACCGGGACTCCGTGGGGGGATTAGCACAGATACGCAGTATTTT
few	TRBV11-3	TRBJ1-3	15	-	CASSLVSGAGNTIYF	TGTGCCAGCAGCTTAGTTTCGGGGGCTGGAAACACCATATATTTT
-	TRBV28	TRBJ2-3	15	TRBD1	CASRWDRENTDTQYF	TGTGCCAGCAGATGGGACAGGGAAAACACAGATACGCAGTATTTT
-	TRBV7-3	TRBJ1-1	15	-	CASSLTGGGNTEAFF	TGTGCCAGCAGCTTAACTGGGGGAGGGAACACTGAAGCTTTCTTT
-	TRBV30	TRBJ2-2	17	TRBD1	CAWRTGQGRKNTGELFF	TGTGCCTGGCGTACGGGACAGGGGCGTAAGAACACCGGGGAGCTGTTTTTT
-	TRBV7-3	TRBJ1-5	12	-	CAMGAGNQPQHF	TGTGCCATGGGGGCAGGGAATCAGCCCCAGCATTTT
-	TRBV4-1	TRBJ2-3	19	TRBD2	CASSHRPGTSGGYIDTQYF	TGCGCCAGCAGCCATCGTCCCGGGACTAGCGGGGGGTATATTGATACGCAGTATTTT
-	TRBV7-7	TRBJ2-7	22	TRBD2	CASISNYFRGTVPSGRAYEQYF	TGTGCTAGCATCTCAAACTATTTCCGCGGGACAGTGCCCAGCGGGAGGGCTTACGAGCAGTACTTC
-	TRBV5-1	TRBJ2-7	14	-	CASSLNGIAYEQYF	TGCGCCAGCAGCTTGAACGGGATTGCCTACGAGCAGTACTTC
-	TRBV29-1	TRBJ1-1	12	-	CSVTGMNTEAFF	TGCAGCGTAACAGGGATGAACACTGAAGCTTTCTTT
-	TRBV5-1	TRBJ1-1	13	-	CASSWRVGTEAFF	TGCGCCAGCAGTTGGAGGGTCGGCACTGAAGCTTTCTTT
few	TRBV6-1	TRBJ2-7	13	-	CASMDDNSYEQYF	TGTGCCAGCATGGATGACAACTCCTACGAGCAGTACTTC
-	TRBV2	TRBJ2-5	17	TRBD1	CASSAGTVASFEETQYF	TGTGCCAGCAGTGCCGGGACAGTGGCGTCTTTTGAAGAGACCCAGTACTTC
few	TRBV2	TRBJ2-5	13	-	CASSLGQGETQYF	TGTGCCAGCAGTTTGGGCCAGGGCGAGACCCAGTACTTC
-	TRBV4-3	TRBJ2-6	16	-	CASSQHQGSGANVLTF	TGCGCCAGCAGCCAACACCAGGGGTCTGGGGCCAACGTCCTGACTTTC
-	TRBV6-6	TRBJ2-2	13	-	CASILLDTGELFF	TGTGCCAGCATCCTCCTCGACACCGGGGAGCTGTTTTTT
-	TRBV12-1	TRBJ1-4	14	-	CASSEDRGRGKLFF	TGTGCCAGCAGCGAGGACAGGGGGCGCGGAAAACTGTTTTTT
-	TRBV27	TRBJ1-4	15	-	CASSLSRGLYEKLFF	TGTGCCAGCAGTTTGTCCAGGGGCTTGTATGAAAAACTGTTTTTT
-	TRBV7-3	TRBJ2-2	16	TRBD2	CASSPSSGRRTGELFF	TGTGCCAGCAGCCCCTCTAGCGGGAGACGGACCGGGGAGCTGTTTTTT
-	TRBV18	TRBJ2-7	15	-	CASSFWQGSSYEQYF	TGTGCCAGCTCATTCTGGCAGGGGAGCTCCTACGAGCAGTACTTC
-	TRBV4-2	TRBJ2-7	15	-	CASSQDHNRVGEQYF	TGTGCCAGCAGCCAAGATCATAACAGGGTGGGGGAGCAGTACTTC
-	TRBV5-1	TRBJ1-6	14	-	CASSLTGPGPPLHF	TGCGCCAGCAGCTTGACAGGACCCGGGCCACCCCTCCACTTT
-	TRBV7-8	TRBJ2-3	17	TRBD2	CASSSETGLASTDTQYF	TGTGCCAGCAGCTCAGAGACAGGACTAGCTAGTACAGATACGCAGTATTTT
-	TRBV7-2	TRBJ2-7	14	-	CASSLSRGSAEQYF	TGTGCCAGCAGCTTAAGTAGGGGTTCGGCCGAGCAGTACTTC
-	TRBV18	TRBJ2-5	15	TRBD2	CASSPTREGRETQYF	TGTGCCAGCTCACCAACGAGGGAGGGCCGGGAGACCCAGTACTTC
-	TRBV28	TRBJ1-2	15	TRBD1	CASREQGGEGYGYTF	TGTGCCAGCAGAGAACAGGGGGGAGAGGGCTATGGCTACACCTTC
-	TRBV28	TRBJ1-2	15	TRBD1	CASTAADRGHYGYTF	TGTGCCAGCACGGCTGCAGACAGGGGTCACTATGGCTACACCTTC
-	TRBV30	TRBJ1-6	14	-	CAWSVRDNNSPLHF	TGTGCCTGGAGTGTACGGGACAATAATTCACCCCTCCACTTT
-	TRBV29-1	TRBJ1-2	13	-	CSVQKQGDYGYTF	TGCAGCGTCCAAAAACAGGGAGACTATGGCTACACCTTC
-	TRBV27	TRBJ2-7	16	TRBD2	CASSPGTSGRGAEQYF	TGTGCCAGCAGTCCGGGGACTAGCGGGAGGGGAGCCGAGCAGTACTTC
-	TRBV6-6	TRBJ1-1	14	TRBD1	CASSRTGLNTEAFF	TGTGCCAGCAGTAGGACAGGGTTAAACACTGAAGCTTTCTTT
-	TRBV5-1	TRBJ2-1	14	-	CATKPGPAGNEQFF	TGCGCCACCAAACCAGGCCCCGCGGGTAATGAGCAGTTCTTC
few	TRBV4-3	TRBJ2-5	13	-	CASSQGGLETQYF	TGCGCCAGCAGCCAAGGAGGGTTAGAGACCCAGTACTTC
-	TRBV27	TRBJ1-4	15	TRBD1	CASSLSGTATEKLFF	TGTGCCAGCAGTCTCTCCGGGACAGCCACGGAAAAACTGTTTTTT
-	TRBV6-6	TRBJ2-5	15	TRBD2	CASSYGGGGQETQYF	TGTGCCAGCAGTTACGGCGGGGGGGGCCAAGAGACCCAGTACTTC
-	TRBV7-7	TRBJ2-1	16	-	CASTPVMAGSYNEQFF	TGTGCTAGCACCCCAGTCATGGCAGGGTCCTACAATGAGCAGTTCTTC
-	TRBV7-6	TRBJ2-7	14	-	CASSLALGGYEQYF	TGTGCCAGCAGCTTAGCGCTAGGAGGCTACGAGCAGTACTTC
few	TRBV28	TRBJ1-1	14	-	CASSSLGRYTEAFF	TGTGCCAGCAGTTCACTAGGTCGGTACACTGAAGCTTTCTTT
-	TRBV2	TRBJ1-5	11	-	CATGGNQPQHF	TGTGCCACCGGAGGTAATCAGCCCCAGCATTTT